A single sample gave rise to the 15 T cell receptor beta chains below, sequenced in a study of siplizumab effects on memory and regulatory T cells. Only in-frame clones appear in the TCRdb table, and some are missing; sequencing was by immunoSEQ multiplex PCR. The table lists tens of thousands of clones, roughly 90% of them singletons, with over 1.5% in the top ten. The material sequenced was Tregs sorted from blood. The receptors originated from a human donor in good health.

The rearrangement joins TRBV25-1 to TRBJ2-3; 7 bases align to TRBD1. The trim removed 6 bases at V and 2 bases at J, leaving 5 bases unmatched. Germline CDR1 reads MGHDK; CDR2 reads SYGVNS. This CDR3 is built from 14 residues. CDR3 sequence reads: CASRRQGYTDTQYF. CDR3 nucleotide sequence: TGTGCCAGCAGGAGACAGGGCTACACAGATACGCAGTATTTT. The whole variable domain, remainder taken from reference TRBV25-1 and TRBJ2-3, is EADIYQTPRYLVIGTGKKITLECSQTMGHDKMYWYQQDPGMELHLIHYSYGVNSTEKGDLSSESTVSRIRTEHFPLTLESARPSHTSQYLCASRRQGYTDTQYFGPGTRLTVL.

The gene calls are TRBV7-7 and TRBJ2-5; tentatively, D is TRBD2 (5 bases). Trimming took off 5 bases at V and 1 base at J, with 11 bases between the two ends. Germline lookup yields CDR1 SSHAT and CDR2 FNYEAQ (reference sequence). This CDR3 has 14 amino acids. The CDR3 coding sequence is TGTGCCAGCAGCCGAGGGCGTTCCCAAGAGACCCAGTACTTC. Amino acid sequence: CASSRGRSQETQYF.

The chain couples TRBV6-6 to TRBJ2-3; 8 bases match TRBD2. Germline V gene data show CDR1 as MNHNY and CDR2 as SVGAGI (reference sequence). V trimming: 6 bases; J trimming: 2 bases; junction bases outside the gene matches: 10. The CDR3 extends over 16 amino acids. The CDR3 region is CASRGGSGGPTDTQYF. The CDR3 DNA follows: TGTGCCAGCAGAGGGGGGAGCGGGGGCCCCACAGATACGCAGTATTTT.

The CDR3 sequence: CASIRQGPGNTIYF. CDR3 nucleotides: TGTGCCAGCATCAGACAGGGTCCTGGAAACACCATATATTTT. V gene TRBV11-2 combines with J gene TRBJ1-3; 7 nucleotides align to TRBD1. The germline V gene has CDR1 SGHAT and CDR2 FQNNGV. This CDR3 spans 14 amino acids. The junction had 5 bases not matched to a gene; V was cut back by 7 bases and J by 2 bases.

The chain couples TRBV20-1 to TRBJ2-3, with D possibly TRBD1 on 6 matching bases. The CDR3 has 11 residues. The germline V gene encodes CDR1 DFQATT and CDR2 SNEGSKA (reference sequence). V lost 6 bases and J 6 bases, leaving 10 bases between the germline ends. This CDR3 reads CSAVQGDTQYF. CDR3 bases: TGCAGTGCGGTACAGGGCGATACGCAGTATTTT.

This clone was counted a few times. The chain carries TRBV5-4 and TRBJ1-6, with 9 bases aligning to TRBD1. The length of the CDR3 is 14 residues. Germline loops: CDR1 SGHNT, CDR2 YYREEE (reference sequence). V lost 4 bases, J lost 7 bases, and 3 bases stayed unmatched. CDR3 DNA sequence: TGTGCCAGCAGCCGACAGGGGGGAAATTCACCCCTCCACTTT. Translated, it gives CASSRQGGNSPLHF.

This clone was seen only a few times. The chain is built from TRBV19 and TRBJ2-6; D gene uncertain. Per germline, CDR1 LNHDA and CDR2 SQIVND (reference sequence). The CDR3 extends over 13 amino acids. Trimming took off 2 bases at V and 2 bases at J, with 1 base between the two ends. The CDR3 reads CASSITGANVLTF. CDR3 DNA sequence: TGTGCCAGTAGTATAACTGGGGCCAACGTCCTGACTTTC.

CDR3 protein: CASSPLGNEQFF. CDR3 in DNA: TGTGCCAGCAGCCCTCTAGGGAATGAGCAGTTCTTC. This chain links TRBV7-9 with TRBJ2-1; D unclear. V shed 5 bases and J shed 7 bases, with 9 bases lying between them. CDR3 length: 12 residues. CDR1 and CDR2 (germline): SEHNR, FQNEAQ (reference sequence).

This clone was picked up a small number of times. V and J are TRBV18 and TRBJ1-1; D is ambiguous. CDR3 length: 13 residues. CDR1 is KGHSH, CDR2 LQKENI, per germline. The V end lost 5 bases, the J end lost 3 bases, and 10 bases lay between the germline ends. CDR3 in amino acids: CASSRILDTEAFF. CDR3 bases: TGTGCCAGCTCAAGGATCCTGGACACTGAAGCTTTCTTT.

The chain links TRBV12-5 to TRBJ1-1, with no clear D. The CDR3 has 14 amino acids. Germline CDR1 is LGHNT and CDR2 is FRNRAP. The ends were cut back, 2 bases at V and 1 base at J, with 8 bases in the middle. CDR3 DNA sequence: TGTGCTAGTGGTTTGAATGAGAGGAACACTGAAGCTTTCTTT. Amino acids: CASGLNERNTEAFF.

The chain joins TRBV12-5 to TRBJ2-2; TRBD2 matches at 8 bases. This CDR3 comprises 16 residues. Germline V gene lookup returns CDR1 LGHNT and CDR2 FRNRAP. J lost 1 base, V lost 0 bases, and 1 base had no gene match. The CDR3 spells CASGLVAGVNTGELFF. DNA for the CDR3: TGTGCTAGTGGTTTGGTAGCGGGGGTGAACACCGGGGAGCTGTTTTTT.

The V gene is TRBV29-1, the J gene TRBJ1-4; perhaps TRBD1 as D (6 bases). The CDR3 is 14 amino acids. The germline V gene has CDR1 SQVTM and CDR2 ANQGSEA. Trimming removed 3 bases from V and 7 bases from J, with 15 bases in between. This CDR3 reads CSVDSQGGGEKLFF. The CDR3 DNA is TGCAGCGTTGATTCGCAGGGAGGGGGTGAAAAACTGTTTTTT.

The V call is TRBV20-1, the J call TRBJ2-3; D gene ambiguous. With 1 base removed from V and 6 bases from J, the gap between germline ends came to 5 bases. There are 11 residues in the CDR3. Germline CDR1 and CDR2: DFQATT and SNEGSKA (reference sequence). CDR3 protein: CSARAIDTQYF. DNA of the CDR3: TGCAGTGCTAGAGCTATCGATACGCAGTATTTT.

V and J are TRBV18 and TRBJ2-7, with 7 bases identical to TRBD1. J was trimmed by 7 bases and V by 6 bases; bases with no gene match: 12. This CDR3 is 14 amino acids long. Germline-derived CDR1 and CDR2 are KGHSH and LQKENI. The CDR3 bases are TGTGCCAGCTCCCGCGATGAGACAGGGCGGGAGCAGTACTTC. Translation: CASSRDETGREQYF.

V is TRBV7-3 and J is TRBJ2-2; TRBD2 aligns across 16 bases. J lost 4 bases, V lost 5 bases, and 4 bases had no gene match. CDR1 SGHTA and CDR2 FQGTGA come from the germline V gene. This CDR3 spans 17 amino acids. The CDR3, as DNA: TGTGCCAGCAGCCCGGGACTAGCGGGGGGGACCACCGGGGAGCTGTTTTTT. Translating gives CASSPGLAGGTTGELFF.